These T cell receptor beta chains were read from a single sample in a study of blood T cell repertoires in COVID-19. Using immunoSEQ multiplex PCR, the repertoire was profiled, and TCRdb retains in-frame clones only, with some absent. The sample contains some 270,000 clones, around 90% of which appear only once. The sequenced sample consisted of PBMCs or T cells enriched from blood (not recorded which). These receptors were collected from a woman aged 40 to 50 who had recovered from COVID-19. The CDR3 runs from the conserved cysteine through the conserved F or W. The D gene is left open where the match is weak. Where a row states a size, it is once, few, many or the class of an expanded clone; other rows omit it.

clone_size,j_call,cdr3_length,v_call,d_call,cdr3_nt,cdr3_aa
NA,TRBJ1-5,16,TRBV19,NA,TGTGCCAGTAGTACCCACGAGGGGAGGGCGGCGCAGCCCCAGCATTTT,CASSTHEGRAAQPQHF
few,TRBJ1-6,13,TRBV7-2,NA,TGTGCCAGCAGCTCAGGGAGGAATTCACCCCTCCACTTT,CASSSGRNSPLHF
NA,TRBJ1-2,12,TRBV5-1,NA,TGCGCCAGCAGCTTGGAACAGGATGGCTACACCTTC,CASSLEQDGYTF
once,TRBJ1-5,16,TRBV15,NA,TGTGCCACCAGCAGAGATTCGTGGCAGGGAAGTCAGCCCCAGCATTTT,CATSRDSWQGSQPQHF
NA,TRBJ1-2,13,TRBV19,NA,TGTGCCAGTCAAGAAACAGGGATCTATGGCTACACCTTC,CASQETGIYGYTF
NA,TRBJ1-6,15,TRBV19,NA,TGTGCCAGTAGTATTCGGCAAGCGGGTAATTCACCCCTCCACTTT,CASSIRQAGNSPLHF
NA,TRBJ1-3,15,TRBV18,TRBD1,TGTGCCAGCTCACCACTGACAGGGAATGGAAACACCATATATTTT,CASSPLTGNGNTIYF
NA,TRBJ2-1,12,TRBV20-1,NA,TGCAGTGCTACTGACAGGATGGATGAGCAGTTCTTC,CSATDRMDEQFF
once,TRBJ1-2,13,TRBV27,TRBD1,TGTGCCAGCTCCCGGGACAGGGGGTATGGCTACACCTTC,CASSRDRGYGYTF
NA,TRBJ2-7,15,TRBV5-1,NA,TGCGCCAGCAGCTTGAGTTCCCAGGGGGGCTACGAGCAGTACTTC,CASSLSSQGGYEQYF
NA,TRBJ1-5,15,TRBV5-1,NA,TGCGCCAGCAGCTTGAGCGGGACCCCCAGTCAGCCCCAGCATTTT,CASSLSGTPSQPQHF
NA,TRBJ1-1,12,TRBV7-9,NA,TGTGCCAGCAGCTTATATTCCAGTGAAGCTTTCTTT,CASSLYSSEAFF
NA,TRBJ2-7,12,TRBV2,NA,TGTGCCAGCAGTGTAAAAACCGGCGAGCAGTACTTC,CASSVKTGEQYF
NA,TRBJ1-2,13,TRBV30,NA,TGTGCCTGGAGTGACAGTCCTGACTATGGCTACACCTTC,CAWSDSPDYGYTF
NA,TRBJ1-1,13,TRBV18,NA,TGTGCCAGCTCACAAGGACAGTTAGCTGAAGCTTTCTTT,CASSQGQLAEAFF
NA,TRBJ1-2,13,TRBV2,NA,TGTGCCAGCAGTGAATTCAGGACAGATCCCTACACCTTC,CASSEFRTDPYTF
NA,TRBJ1-2,12,TRBV6-2/TRBV6-3,NA,TGTGCCAGCAGTTACAGCAACTATGGCTACACCTTC,CASSYSNYGYTF
NA,TRBJ1-2,14,TRBV5-1,TRBD1,TGCGCCAGCAGACCGGGACAGGGGGAATATGGCTACACCTTC,CASRPGQGEYGYTF
NA,TRBJ2-7,11,TRBV29-1,NA,TGCAGCGTGGCCGGAGCCTACGAGCAGTACTTC,CSVAGAYEQYF
NA,TRBJ1-4,18,TRBV19,NA,TGTGCCAGTAGTGTGGACAACTTATTACTTGCAACTAATGAAAAACTGTTTTTT,CASSVDNLLLATNEKLFF
NA,TRBJ2-7,18,TRBV14,TRBD2,TGTGCCAGCAGCCAAGATCGTACTAGCGGGGCTAGCTCCTACGAGCAGTACTTC,CASSQDRTSGASSYEQYF
NA,TRBJ2-1,14,TRBV5-4,NA,TGTGCCAGCAGCCTTGTATCAGCGGTCAATGAGCAGTTCTTC,CASSLVSAVNEQFF
NA,TRBJ1-2,15,TRBV5-1,TRBD1,TGCGCCAGCAGCGCGGGGACAGGCTCTAACTATGGCTACACCTTC,CASSAGTGSNYGYTF
once,TRBJ1-3,16,TRBV6-1,NA,TGTGCCAGCAGTGAACAGACACCGAGCTCTGGAAACACCATATATTTT,CASSEQTPSSGNTIYF
NA,TRBJ2-1,17,TRBV3-1/TRBV3-2,TRBD2,TGTGCCAGCAGCCAGGATACGGGACTAGGGGGAAATAATGAGCAGTTCTTC,CASSQDTGLGGNNEQFF
few,TRBJ2-2,16,TRBV7-9,TRBD1,TGTGCCAGCCTGTTGCAACAGGGGGATAACACCGGGGAGCTGTTTTTT,CASLLQQGDNTGELFF
NA,TRBJ1-2,12,TRBV28,NA,TGTGCCAGCAGCACCCCTTCGGAGGGCTACACCTTC,CASSTPSEGYTF
once,TRBJ1-1,13,TRBV2,NA,TGTGCCAGCAGGATGACAGTGAACACTGAAGCTTTCTTT,CASRMTVNTEAFF
NA,TRBJ2-7,14,TRBV18,NA,TGTGCCAGCTCACCACTACAGTTCTCGGAAGAGCAGTACTTC,CASSPLQFSEEQYF
NA,TRBJ1-5,13,TRBV10-2,TRBD1,TGCGCCAGCACCCCGACAGGGAATCAGCCCCAGCATTTT,CASTPTGNQPQHF
NA,TRBJ2-7,12,TRBV20-1,NA,TGCAGTGCTAGTCTCAGGCCCTACGAGCAGTACTTC,CSASLRPYEQYF
NA,TRBJ1-1,15,TRBV10-1,TRBD1,TGCGCCAGCAGCGCCGAGACAGGGGGGTCCACTGAAGCTTTCTTT,CASSAETGGSTEAFF
NA,TRBJ1-1,14,TRBV6-5,NA,TGTGCCACCTTCGTAAACAGGGTGAACACTGAAGCTTTCTTT,CATFVNRVNTEAFF
NA,TRBJ2-3,15,TRBV6-4,NA,TGTGCCAGCAGTTTAACGAGGGAATCCACAGATACGCAGTATTTT,CASSLTRESTDTQYF
NA,TRBJ2-1,12,TRBV24-1,NA,TGTGCCACCAGTGAGGTACGAGGTGAGCAGTTCTTC,CATSEVRGEQFF
NA,TRBJ2-3,16,TRBV9,TRBD2,TGTGCCAGCAGCGTAGGGAGCGGGGGCCGGACGGATACGCAGTATTTT,CASSVGSGGRTDTQYF
NA,TRBJ2-6,18,TRBV4-1,NA,TGCGCCAGCAGCCGTCGAGGGGGAGCGGTCTCTGGGGCCAACGTCCTGACTTTC,CASSRRGGAVSGANVLTF
NA,TRBJ1-6,13,TRBV18,TRBD1,TGTGCCAGCTCACCGGGACAGGATTCACCCCTCCACTTT,CASSPGQDSPLHF
NA,TRBJ1-1,15,TRBV4-1,NA,TGCGCCAGCAGCCAAGGAAGGGGCCGGAGAACTGAAGCTTTCTTT,CASSQGRGRRTEAFF
NA,TRBJ1-4,18,TRBV7-9,NA,TGTGCCAGCAGCCCCAAGGACAGATCGGGGAATCCCAGGGAAAAACTGTTTTTT,CASSPKDRSGNPREKLFF
once,TRBJ2-5,16,TRBV10-2,NA,TGCGCCAGCAGTGTTGGGCGGGGGCGACCCCAAGAGACCCAGTACTTC,CASSVGRGRPQETQYF
NA,TRBJ2-2,15,TRBV5-1,TRBD1,TGCGCCAGCAGCAGCGACAGGGGGGTCCCCGGGGAGCTGTTTTTT,CASSSDRGVPGELFF
NA,TRBJ2-5,15,TRBV28,TRBD2,TGTGCCACCGCCTACGGCGGGAGGGCGAGGGAGACCCAGTACTTC,CATAYGGRARETQYF
NA,TRBJ2-7,15,TRBV18,TRBD1,TGTGCCAGCTCACAACTTCCGGGACAGAGCTACGAGCAGTACTTC,CASSQLPGQSYEQYF
NA,TRBJ1-3,16,TRBV6-2/TRBV6-3,NA,TGTGCCAGCACTTACAGGGACTTGAACTCTGGAAACACCATATATTTT,CASTYRDLNSGNTIYF
NA,TRBJ1-3,17,TRBV19,NA,TGTGCCAGTAGTATCTTCGGGGGACGGCCCTCTGGAAACACCATATATTTT,CASSIFGGRPSGNTIYF
NA,TRBJ1-1,15,TRBV7-6,NA,TGTGCCAGCAGCTCGGCCGGGGGGTTTAGCACTGAAGCTTTCTTT,CASSSAGGFSTEAFF
NA,TRBJ1-1,14,TRBV6-5,TRBD1,TGTGCCAGCAGTTACTTAGGGGGCAACACTGAAGCTTTCTTT,CASSYLGGNTEAFF
NA,TRBJ2-1,15,TRBV5-1,TRBD1,TGCGCCAGCACCAAGACAGGGAGCTCCTACAATGAGCAGTTCTTC,CASTKTGSSYNEQFF
NA,TRBJ2-2,14,TRBV29-1,TRBD1,TGCAGCGTTGAAGGGACAGGGTACACCGGGGAGCTGTTTTTT,CSVEGTGYTGELFF
NA,TRBJ2-7,15,TRBV3-1/TRBV3-2,TRBD1,TGTGCCAGCAGCCCGTACCGGGACAGGTCTTACGAGCAGTACTTC,CASSPYRDRSYEQYF
NA,TRBJ1-2,13,TRBV9,TRBD1,TGTGCCAGCAGCTTACAGACAGGGGTTGGCTACACCTTC,CASSLQTGVGYTF